This T cell receptor (beta chain) derives from a study of radiotherapy plus CTLA-4 blockade in lung cancer. Trimming removed 0 bases from V and 4 bases from J; junction bases left unmatched: 7. This CDR3 contains 15 residues. Germline CDR1 and CDR2: SGHRS and YFSETQ. TCRdb's copy holds only in-frame clones and misses some; the assay was immunoSEQ multiplex PCR. The repertoire consists of about 59,000 clones, with 65% to 80% occurring once and the leading ten covering around 8.8%. The clonotype comes from a human donor with non-small cell lung cancer whose response to radiotherapy plus ipilimumab could not be evaluated. The sample in question was peripheral blood, obtained from a patient treated with radiotherapy plus ipilimumab. V usage is TRBV5-1 and J usage is TRBJ2-7; 7 positions agree with TRBD2. The CDR3 nucleotides are TGCGCCAGCAGCTTGGACGGGAGGTCTTTATACGAGCAGTACTTC. Amino acid sequence: CASSLDGRSLYEQYF.